This TCR beta chain was sequenced during a study of T cells after yellow fever vaccination. Researchers made TCR cDNA using 5'RACE template switching, and this step added a universal primer site and UMIs. One entry per CDR3 protein, called by TCRdb with MiXCR from the 5' RACE reads. In the table there are around 230,000 distinct CDR3 sequences, roughly 6.2% of which are singletons. Looked up from germline, CDR1 is SQVTM and CDR2 is ANQGSEA. Trimming removed 8 bases from V and 2 bases from J, with 13 bases in between. The CDR3 has 12 residues. This clonotype was observed a few times. Its antigen remains unknown. Study-level points and caveats: From the bulk population, abundant clonotypes could contaminate and appear within FACS-sorted repertoires.

This receptor was taken from a man aged 25 to 45 who received the YFV17D yellow fever vaccine. J is TRBJ2-7 and V is TRBV29-1; D ambiguous. This material consisted of CD4+ T cells sorted from PBMCs, taken on the day of the yellow fever booster vaccination. The DNA of the CDR3 is TGCAGCTACGGCTGGGGTCCCTACGAGCAGTACTTC. This gives the protein CSYGWGPYEQYF.